This TCR beta chain comes out of a study of beta chain features in type 1 diabetes. Background on the study: Patients looked much like healthy donors when it came to age, gender and cell yields.

The isolated RNA, all of it, was reverse transcribed, so expressed TCRB transcripts were what got sequenced. Here immunoSEQ multiplex PCR was the method, and the copy in TCRdb shows in-frame clones only, minus some. The sample consists of 280,000 or so clones, about 15% of them appearing once. Study results and caveats: PCR might favor shorter templates, but any such skew would affect patients and controls equally. Insertion counts at VDJ junctions were lower in type 1 diabetes patients, who also showed more deletions there. Among all four CD4+ subsets, Type 1 diabetes patients had TCRB CDR3s that were moderately but significantly shorter. The naive, central memory and Treg TCRB repertoires of patients appeared to be more similar to one another than those of healthy donors.

With regard to this clone: Its target is unknown.

V lost 5 bases to trimming and J lost 3 bases, with 17 bases between them. The CDR3 runs to 15 residues. CDR1 SEHNR and CDR2 FQNEAQ come from the germline V gene (reference sequence). The V gene is TRBV7-9, the J gene TRBJ2-7; a possible D gene is TRBD2 (6 bases). Sequenced: naive CD4+ T cells from blood. The sequence was obtained from a young man with type 1 diabetes. CDR3 sequence: CASSPQVGGVYEQYF. The CDR3 DNA reads as TGTGCCAGCAGCCCCCAGGTAGGAGGGGTCTACGAGCAGTACTTC.